Below, one T cell receptor (beta chain) is given with its context. Its antigen remains unknown. The sample originates from a study of T cell responses to AZD1222 COVID-19 vaccine. Study-wide context: Second doses were pooled across both intervals (about 4 or about 12 weeks).

Per the germline V gene, CDR1 is GTSNPN and CDR2 is SVGIG (reference sequence). This CDR3 region has 12 residues. V was cut by 5 bases and J by 3 bases, with 11 bases left in between. Some clones are missing from TCRdb's copy, which holds only in-frame ones; the method was immunoSEQ multiplex PCR. The sample shows 150,000 to 180,000 clones, around 90% of them seen only once. Whole-study results and caveats: When two AZD1222 doses had been given, Spike-specific TCR breadth and depth rose. The donor cohort was predominantly white British with a female majority, and clonal diversity may have been underestimated.

The chain has TRBV30 and TRBJ2-7; TRBD2 is a possible D gene (6 bases). Sequenced here: peripheral blood, sampled on day 0 of AZD1222 vaccination. This sequence originates from an adult in good health. The CDR3 DNA reads TGTGCCTGGGGGGACTCCCACTACGAGCAGTACTTC. It is translated as CAWGDSHYEQYF.